Listed below are T cell receptor beta chains from one sample, sequenced in a study of T cells of healthy individuals. A single record per CDR3 protein comes from TCRdb applying MiXCR to the 5' RACE reads. This table has around 98,000 distinct CDR3 sequences, under 20% appearing once. Every receptor here comes from a human donor in good health. Both conserved end residues are part of each CDR3. The D gene is left open where the match is weak. Clone size is not always given. Where it is, it says once, few, many or a class for expanded clones.

-	TRBV20-1	TRBJ1-1	many	CSASVGDTEAFF	TGCAGTGCTAGCGTGGGAGACACTGAAGCTTTCTTT
-	TRBV28	TRBJ1-1	many	CASRVAGPVAEAFF	TGTGCCAGCAGGGTGGCCGGTCCTGTGGCTGAAGCTTTCTTT
-	TRBV4-3	TRBJ1-6	many	CASSQTGGNSPLHF	TGCGCCAGCAGCCAGACAGGAGGGAATTCACCCCTCCACTTT
TRBD1	TRBV6-5	TRBJ1-2	few	CASSYARQGRSGYTF	TGTGCCAGCAGTTACGCAAGACAGGGTCGTAGTGGCTACACCTTC
-	TRBV20-1	TRBJ2-5	-	CSARDLYREFGETQYF	TGCAGTGCTAGAGATCTCTACAGGGAGTTTGGGGAGACCCAGTACTTC
TRBD2	TRBV7-9	TRBJ2-7	few	CASSPTLLAGVGSEQYF	TGTGCCAGCAGCCCAACACTTTTAGCGGGAGTTGGGTCCGAGCAGTACTTC
TRBD1	TRBV28	TRBJ2-7	-	CASRSIGQGVYEQYF	TGTGCCAGCAGATCAATCGGACAGGGGGTCTACGAGCAGTACTTC
-	TRBV2	TRBJ1-1	-	CASSEWQAANTEAFF	TGTGCCAGCAGTGAATGGCAGGCGGCGAACACTGAAGCTTTCTTT
TRBD1	TRBV7-2	TRBJ2-2	few	CASRDRGNTGELFF	TGTGCCAGCAGGGACAGGGGTAACACCGGGGAGCTGTTTTTT
TRBD1	TRBV20-1	TRBJ1-1	many	CSATDRRNTEAFF	TGCAGTGCAACGGACAGGAGGAACACTGAAGCTTTCTTT
-	TRBV28	TRBJ2-7	many	CASNSRTRDGAYEQYF	TGTGCCAGCAATTCCCGGACCCGGGACGGAGCCTACGAGCAGTACTTC
TRBD1	TRBV4-1	TRBJ2-7	few	CASNWWTGGRTYEQYF	TGCGCCAGCAACTGGTGGACAGGGGGTAGGACCTACGAGCAGTACTTC
-	TRBV4-2	TRBJ2-3	-	CASSQVRGTDTQYF	TGTGCCAGCAGCCAAGTAAGGGGTACAGATACGCAGTATTTT
TRBD2	TRBV7-2	TRBJ2-3	-	CASSLAFLAGVPFTDTQYF	TGTGCCAGCAGCTTAGCATTTCTAGCGGGGGTTCCTTTCACAGATACGCAGTATTTT
-	TRBV4-2	TRBJ2-1	many	CASSQSTSEPYNEQFF	TGTGCCAGCAGCCAATCTACTAGTGAACCCTACAATGAGCAGTTCTTC
-	TRBV20-1	TRBJ2-7	many	CSARIGAGSYEQYF	TGCAGTGCTAGAATCGGGGCGGGGTCCTACGAGCAGTACTTC
-	TRBV29-1	TRBJ1-4	many	CSVEGRNGKLFF	TGCAGCGTTGAAGGCAGAAACGGAAAACTGTTTTTT
-	TRBV19	TRBJ2-2	many	CASSILDRNGGELFF	TGTGCCAGTAGTATTTTGGATCGAAACGGGGGGGAGCTGTTTTTT
TRBD2	TRBV29-1	TRBJ2-3	few	CSVERMGAGVPTDTQYF	TGCAGCGTTGAAAGGATGGGAGCGGGAGTTCCCACAGATACGCAGTATTTT
TRBD2	TRBV7-8	TRBJ2-1	few	CASSSQAGGFYNEQFF	TGTGCCAGCAGCTCCCAAGCGGGGGGGTTCTACAATGAGCAGTTCTTC
-	TRBV7-2	TRBJ1-2	many	CASSLQGPSGYTF	TGTGCCAGCAGCTTACAGGGCCCAAGTGGCTACACCTTC
TRBD2	TRBV14	TRBJ2-1	few	CASSPMLAGGGEQFF	TGTGCCAGCAGCCCCATGCTAGCGGGAGGGGGTGAGCAGTTCTTC
-	TRBV10-3	TRBJ1-5	many	CATRGGNQPQHF	TGTGCCACCCGAGGAGGCAATCAGCCCCAGCATTTT
TRBD1	TRBV7-8	TRBJ2-7	-	CASSVTGTAAYEQYF	TGTGCCAGCAGCGTCACCGGGACAGCTGCCTACGAGCAGTACTTC
TRBD2	TRBV7-2	TRBJ2-3	-	CALRVAGGADTQYF	TGTGCCCTCAGGGTAGCGGGGGGGGCAGATACGCAGTATTTT
-	TRBV21-1	TRBJ2-1	many	CASSNFNWWQGTDNEQFF	TGTGCCAGCAGCAATTTTAATTGGTGGCAGGGAACAGACAATGAGCAGTTCTTC
TRBD1	TRBV7-2	TRBJ2-7	-	CASSLYSTRDSSYEQYF	TGTGCCAGCAGCCTCTACTCTACTCGGGACAGTTCCTACGAGCAGTACTTC
TRBD2	TRBV29-1	TRBJ2-3	-	CSVEEERGGTDTQYF	TGCAGCGTTGAAGAGGAGCGGGGCGGCACAGATACGCAGTATTTT
-	TRBV7-2	TRBJ1-5	many	CASSLEGGQPQHF	TGTGCCAGCAGCTTGGAAGGGGGTCAGCCCCAGCATTTT
TRBD1	TRBV28	TRBJ2-7	few	CASSRLPGDRDEQYF	TGTGCCAGCAGTCGCCTCCCGGGGGACAGGGACGAGCAGTACTTC
-	TRBV7-9	TRBJ1-2	many	CASSSGQIGYTF	TGTGCCAGCAGCTCGGGACAAATCGGCTACACCTTC
TRBD1	TRBV7-2	TRBJ1-2	-	CASSSRDRGNYGYTF	TGTGCCAGCAGCAGCCGGGACAGGGGTAACTATGGCTACACCTTC
-	TRBV18	TRBJ2-3	few	CASLPVVNTDTQYF	TGTGCCAGCCTACCGGTGGTGAACACAGATACGCAGTATTTT
-	TRBV11-2	TRBJ1-3	few	CASADPGPSGNTIYF	TGTGCCAGCGCTGACCCAGGGCCCTCTGGAAACACCATATATTTT
TRBD1	TRBV6-2/TRBV6-3	TRBJ1-1	many	CASSMRQGMTNTEAFF	TGTGCCAGCAGTATGAGACAGGGAATGACGAACACTGAAGCTTTCTTT
-	TRBV18	TRBJ1-1	many	CASSLQGGTEAFF	TGTGCCAGCTCACTTCAAGGGGGTACTGAAGCTTTCTTT
TRBD1	TRBV2	TRBJ2-5	few	CASRTDRVRETQYF	TGTGCCAGCAGAACTGACAGGGTCCGAGAGACCCAGTACTTC
TRBD2	TRBV7-9	TRBJ2-1	few	CASSLGSGTSAYNEQFF	TGTGCCAGCAGCTTAGGGTCCGGGACTAGCGCGTACAATGAGCAGTTCTTC
-	TRBV7-2	TRBJ1-4	-	CASSLGGTEKLFF	TGTGCCAGCAGCTTAGGCGGAACTGAAAAACTGTTTTTT
TRBD2	TRBV29-1	TRBJ2-7	few	CSVEGGGASSYEQYF	TGCAGCGTTGAAGGCGGGGGGGCAAGCTCCTACGAGCAGTACTTC
-	TRBV4-2	TRBJ2-1	few	CASSQDSTQIDEQFF	TGTGCCAGCAGCCAAGATTCGACCCAAATAGATGAGCAGTTCTTC
TRBD1	TRBV28	TRBJ1-1	-	CASMDRMNTEAFF	TGTGCCAGCATGGACAGGATGAACACTGAAGCTTTCTTT
TRBD1	TRBV20-1	TRBJ2-5	-	CSAEDRDRGTQYF	TGCAGTGCTGAGGACAGGGATAGGGGGACCCAGTACTTC
-	TRBV20-1	TRBJ1-5	-	CSATQGRSQPQHF	TGCAGTGCTACTCAAGGTAGAAGTCAGCCCCAGCATTTT
TRBD2	TRBV7-8	TRBJ2-5	-	CASSPGTSGRPSWQETQYF	TGTGCCAGCAGCCCCGGGACTAGCGGGAGGCCGAGTTGGCAAGAGACCCAGTACTTC
-	TRBV4-2	TRBJ1-2	-	CASTPYRDYGYTF	TGTGCCAGCACCCCATACAGGGACTATGGCTACACCTTC
-	TRBV4-3	TRBJ2-1	few	CASSQETGSLEQFF	TGCGCCAGCAGCCAAGAGACCGGCTCGCTTGAGCAGTTCTTC
TRBD1	TRBV24-1	TRBJ1-1	few	CATRIGTGSVEAFF	TGTGCCACCAGGATCGGGACAGGGTCGGTTGAAGCTTTCTTT
-	TRBV6-1	TRBJ1-5	few	CASSELGLQPQHF	TGTGCCAGCAGTGAATTAGGGTTACAGCCCCAGCATTTT
-	TRBV5-1	TRBJ2-2	-	CASSFDVAGELFF	TGCGCCAGCAGCTTTGACGTAGCTGGGGAGCTGTTTTTT
TRBD2	TRBV20-1	TRBJ2-7	few	CSARFGLAGGEQYF	TGCAGTGCTAGATTTGGACTAGCGGGGGGCGAGCAGTACTTC
-	TRBV5-1	TRBJ1-1	few	CASSMGGSPEAFF	TGCGCCAGCAGCATGGGTGGGTCACCCGAAGCTTTCTTT
-	TRBV10-2	TRBJ1-4	-	CASSDQQPGDEKLFF	TGCGCCAGCAGTGACCAACAGCCGGGAGATGAAAAACTGTTTTTT
-	TRBV28	TRBJ1-1	few	CASSRTRPPLGTEAFF	TGTGCCAGCAGTCGGACCCGACCACCTTTGGGCACTGAAGCTTTCTTT
TRBD2	TRBV5-1	TRBJ2-1	-	CASSGSGTSGLNEQFF	TGCGCCAGCAGCGGGTCCGGGACTAGCGGGTTGAATGAGCAGTTCTTC
-	TRBV2	TRBJ2-3	few	CASSPTGSPTDTQYF	TGTGCCAGCAGTCCTACAGGGTCCCCCACAGATACGCAGTATTTT
-	TRBV5-4	TRBJ2-3	few	CASSLAEGVTQYF	TGTGCCAGCAGCTTGGCGGAGGGAGTTACGCAGTATTTT
-	TRBV12-3/TRBV12-4	TRBJ2-7	few	CASSLKGVVSGEQYF	TGTGCCAGCAGTTTAAAGGGTGTGGTGTCGGGGGAGCAGTACTTC
-	TRBV27	TRBJ2-5	few	CASRTSRTAPQTQYF	TGTGCCAGCAGAACCTCTCGGACAGCTCCCCAGACCCAGTACTTC
-	TRBV24-1	TRBJ2-1	many	CATSDWSGYNEQFF	TGTGCCACCAGTGATTGGTCCGGGTACAATGAGCAGTTCTTC